The rows below give T cell receptor beta chains drawn from one sample of a study of breast tumors, draining lymph nodes, adjacent tissues. TCRdb passed the multiplex PCR reads through MiXCR, listing each CDR3 protein once. The sample includes 130,000 or so distinct CDR3 sequences, about a fifth of them seen just once. The sequenced material came from axillary lymph node tissue. These receptors were obtained from a female donor with breast cancer. Some clones in this sample may be carry-over from other donors' samples. CDR3s include the opening cysteine and the closing phenylalanine or tryptophan. Fields, in order: J gene, V gene, D gene, clone size, CDR3 protein, CDR3 DNA. The D gene is left open where the match is weak. Expanded clones get a size class; other rows say once, few or many, or leave the size out.

J gene: TRBJ2-1
V gene: TRBV3-1
D gene: TRBD2
clone size: many
CDR3 protein: CASGRLASDEQFF
CDR3 DNA: TGTGCCAGCGGGAGACTAGCGAGCGATGAGCAGTTCTTC

J gene: TRBJ2-5
V gene: TRBV4-1
D gene: TRBD2
clone size: -
CDR3 protein: CASSQDGPSGQRETQYF
CDR3 DNA: TGCGCCAGCAGCCAAGATGGCCCTAGCGGCCAGCGAGAGACCCAGTACTTC

J gene: TRBJ2-7
V gene: TRBV30
D gene: -
clone size: many
CDR3 protein: CAWSASGHSYEQYF
CDR3 DNA: TGTGCCTGGAGCGCCTCGGGACACTCCTACGAGCAGTACTTC

J gene: TRBJ2-3
V gene: TRBV5-6
D gene: TRBD1
clone size: many
CDR3 protein: CASSLPGQGSADTQYF
CDR3 DNA: TGTGCCAGCAGCTTACCGGGACAGGGATCCGCAGATACGCAGTATTTT

J gene: TRBJ2-3
V gene: TRBV19
D gene: -
clone size: many
CDR3 protein: CASSLRRGGTDTQYF
CDR3 DNA: TGTGCCAGTAGTTTACGTCGGGGTGGCACAGATACGCAGTATTTT

J gene: TRBJ2-5
V gene: TRBV19
D gene: TRBD1
clone size: many
CDR3 protein: CASRKLGQQETQYF
CDR3 DNA: TGTGCCAGTAGAAAATTGGGACAGCAAGAGACCCAGTACTTC

J gene: TRBJ2-7
V gene: TRBV15
D gene: -
clone size: many
CDR3 protein: CATSRVPTGEQYF
CDR3 DNA: TGTGCCACCAGCAGAGTCCCCACAGGGGAGCAGTACTTC

J gene: TRBJ2-7
V gene: TRBV30
D gene: TRBD1
clone size: many
CDR3 protein: CAWRRTGASYEQYF
CDR3 DNA: TGTGCCTGGCGCCGGACAGGGGCGAGCTACGAGCAGTACTTC

J gene: TRBJ2-3
V gene: TRBV7-9
D gene: TRBD2
clone size: many
CDR3 protein: CASSPAGEADTQYF
CDR3 DNA: TGTGCCAGCAGCCCCGCGGGAGAAGCAGATACGCAGTATTTT

J gene: TRBJ2-7
V gene: TRBV14
D gene: -
clone size: many
CDR3 protein: CASSQDLRGEQYF
CDR3 DNA: TGTGCCAGCAGCCAAGATTTACGGGGCGAGCAGTACTTC

J gene: TRBJ2-2
V gene: TRBV28
D gene: -
clone size: few
CDR3 protein: CASSPAWRGELFF
CDR3 DNA: TGTGCCAGCAGTCCCGCGTGGCGCGGGGAGCTGTTTTTT

J gene: TRBJ2-3
V gene: TRBV28
D gene: TRBD2
clone size: many
CDR3 protein: CASRKGLEATDTQYF
CDR3 DNA: TGTGCCAGCAGAAAGGGACTAGAAGCCACAGATACGCAGTATTTT

J gene: TRBJ1-3
V gene: TRBV11-2
D gene: -
clone size: many
CDR3 protein: CASSLSNSGNTIYF
CDR3 DNA: TGTGCCAGCAGCTTAAGCAACTCTGGAAACACCATATATTTT

J gene: TRBJ2-4
V gene: TRBV6-2/TRBV6-3
D gene: -
clone size: -
CDR3 protein: CASAGHIITGLAKNIQYF
CDR3 DNA: TGTGCCAGCGCGGGTCATATCATCACGGGTCTAGCCAAAAACATTCAGTACTTC

J gene: TRBJ2-7
V gene: TRBV7-2
D gene: -
clone size: many
CDR3 protein: CASSREGSRIYEQYF
CDR3 DNA: TGTGCCAGCAGCCGAGAAGGGAGTCGGATATACGAGCAGTACTTC

J gene: TRBJ2-5
V gene: TRBV20-1
D gene: TRBD1
clone size: many
CDR3 protein: CSAMGPGRGLQETQYF
CDR3 DNA: TGCAGTGCTATGGGCCCCGGCAGGGGGCTACAAGAGACCCAGTACTTC

J gene: TRBJ1-6
V gene: TRBV28
D gene: -
clone size: many
CDR3 protein: CASRPQGIDNSPLHF
CDR3 DNA: TGTGCCAGCAGGCCCCAGGGAATAGATAATTCACCCCTCCACTTT

J gene: TRBJ1-5
V gene: TRBV20-1
D gene: -
clone size: -
CDR3 protein: CSAIGTFNQPQHF
CDR3 DNA: TGCAGTGCTATAGGGACATTTAATCAGCCCCAGCATTTT

J gene: TRBJ2-5
V gene: TRBV20-1
D gene: TRBD1
clone size: many
CDR3 protein: CSASEGTGGQETQYF
CDR3 DNA: TGCAGTGCTAGTGAAGGGACAGGGGGCCAAGAGACCCAGTACTTC

J gene: TRBJ2-2
V gene: TRBV7-8
D gene: TRBD1
clone size: -
CDR3 protein: CASSIGTGGVRELFF
CDR3 DNA: TGTGCCAGCAGCATCGGGACAGGGGGAGTCCGGGAGCTGTTTTTT

J gene: TRBJ2-7
V gene: TRBV28
D gene: -
clone size: many
CDR3 protein: CASSLRGDDYEQYF
CDR3 DNA: TGTGCCAGCAGTTTAAGGGGGGACGACTACGAGCAGTACTTC

J gene: TRBJ2-5
V gene: TRBV20-1
D gene: -
clone size: many
CDR3 protein: CSARWGETQYF
CDR3 DNA: TGCAGTGCTAGATGGGGAGAGACCCAGTACTTC

J gene: TRBJ1-6
V gene: TRBV6-6
D gene: TRBD1
clone size: many
CDR3 protein: CASSPDRGSPLHF
CDR3 DNA: TGTGCCAGCAGTCCGGACAGGGGTTCACCCCTCCACTTT

J gene: TRBJ2-7
V gene: TRBV3-2
D gene: -
clone size: -
CDR3 protein: CASSQLASGRAYSYEQYF
CDR3 DNA: TGTGCCAGCAGCCAACTCGCTAGCGGGAGGGCCTACTCCTACGAGCAGTACTTC

J gene: TRBJ2-3
V gene: TRBV12-3/TRBV12-4
D gene: -
clone size: many
CDR3 protein: CASSQGLGGSRTQYF
CDR3 DNA: TGTGCCAGCAGTCAGGGACTAGGGGGCAGTAGGACGCAGTATTTT

J gene: TRBJ2-1
V gene: TRBV5-1
D gene: -
clone size: many
CDR3 protein: CASSLASEFSYNEQFF
CDR3 DNA: TGCGCCAGCAGCTTGGCCTCGGAATTCTCCTACAATGAGCAGTTCTTC

J gene: TRBJ2-1
V gene: TRBV2
D gene: TRBD1
clone size: many
CDR3 protein: CASIPGQGPIEQFF
CDR3 DNA: TGTGCCAGCATTCCGGGACAGGGTCCTATTGAGCAGTTCTTC

J gene: TRBJ2-1
V gene: TRBV10-3
D gene: -
clone size: -
CDR3 protein: CVIRDTAYNEQFF
CDR3 DNA: TGTGTCATCAGGGACACAGCCTACAATGAGCAGTTCTTC

J gene: TRBJ2-7
V gene: TRBV6-6
D gene: -
clone size: many
CDR3 protein: CASSSYHSRAYEQYF
CDR3 DNA: TGTGCCAGCAGTAGCTATCACTCGAGGGCCTACGAGCAGTACTTC

J gene: TRBJ2-2
V gene: TRBV20-1
D gene: -
clone size: many
CDR3 protein: CSARDSANTGELFF
CDR3 DNA: TGCAGTGCTAGAGATTCGGCGAACACCGGGGAGCTGTTTTTT

J gene: TRBJ2-1
V gene: TRBV20-1
D gene: -
clone size: many
CDR3 protein: CSARGPKAASSYNEQFF
CDR3 DNA: TGCAGTGCTAGAGGACCAAAGGCGGCGAGCTCCTACAATGAGCAGTTCTTC

J gene: TRBJ2-3
V gene: TRBV20-1
D gene: TRBD2
clone size: many
CDR3 protein: CSARDPTGGPPDTQYF
CDR3 DNA: TGCAGTGCTAGAGATCCAACGGGAGGGCCCCCCGATACGCAGTATTTT

J gene: TRBJ2-7
V gene: TRBV11-2
D gene: -
clone size: -
CDR3 protein: CASSPLSSHEQYF
CDR3 DNA: TGTGCCAGCAGCCCGTTAAGCTCCCACGAGCAGTACTTC

J gene: TRBJ1-3
V gene: TRBV5-1
D gene: -
clone size: -
CDR3 protein: CASSATAAGNTIYF
CDR3 DNA: TGCGCCAGCAGCGCGACTGCCGCAGGAAACACCATATATTTT

J gene: TRBJ2-7
V gene: TRBV19
D gene: TRBD1
clone size: many
CDR3 protein: CASSIARTGDYEQYF
CDR3 DNA: TGTGCCAGTAGTATAGCCAGGACAGGCGACTACGAGCAGTACTTC

J gene: TRBJ2-3
V gene: TRBV5-6
D gene: TRBD1
clone size: many
CDR3 protein: CASSLGQGRDTQYF
CDR3 DNA: TGTGCCAGCAGCTTGGGACAGGGGCGCGATACGCAGTATTTT

J gene: TRBJ2-5
V gene: TRBV27
D gene: TRBD2
clone size: many
CDR3 protein: CASRRLAGLRETQYF
CDR3 DNA: TGTGCCAGCAGGAGACTAGCAGGTCTGAGGGAGACCCAGTACTTC